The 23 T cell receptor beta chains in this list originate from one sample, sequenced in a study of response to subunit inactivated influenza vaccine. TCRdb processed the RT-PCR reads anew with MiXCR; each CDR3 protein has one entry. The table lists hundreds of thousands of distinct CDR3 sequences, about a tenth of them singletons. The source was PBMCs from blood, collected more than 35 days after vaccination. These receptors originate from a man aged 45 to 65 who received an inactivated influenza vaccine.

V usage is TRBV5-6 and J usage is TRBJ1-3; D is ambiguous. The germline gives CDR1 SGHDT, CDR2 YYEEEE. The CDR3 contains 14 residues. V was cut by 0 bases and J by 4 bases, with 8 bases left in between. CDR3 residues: CASSLGRHGNTIYF. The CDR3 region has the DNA TGTGCCAGCAGCTTGGGACGGCACGGAAACACCATATATTTT.

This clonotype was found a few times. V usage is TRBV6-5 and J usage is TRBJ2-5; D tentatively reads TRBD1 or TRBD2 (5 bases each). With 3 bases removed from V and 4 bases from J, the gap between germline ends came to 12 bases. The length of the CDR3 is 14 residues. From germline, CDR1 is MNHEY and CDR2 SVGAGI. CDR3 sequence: CASSYGHGGETQYF. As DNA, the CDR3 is TGTGCCAGCAGTTATGGCCATGGGGGAGAGACCCAGTACTTC.

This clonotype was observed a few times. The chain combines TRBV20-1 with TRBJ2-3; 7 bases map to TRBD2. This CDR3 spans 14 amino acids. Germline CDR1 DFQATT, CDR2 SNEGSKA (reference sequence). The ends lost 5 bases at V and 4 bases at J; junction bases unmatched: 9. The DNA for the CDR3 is TGCAGTGCTCAGGGCGTGGGGGGGGCAGATACGCAGTATTTT. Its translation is CSAQGVGGADTQYF.

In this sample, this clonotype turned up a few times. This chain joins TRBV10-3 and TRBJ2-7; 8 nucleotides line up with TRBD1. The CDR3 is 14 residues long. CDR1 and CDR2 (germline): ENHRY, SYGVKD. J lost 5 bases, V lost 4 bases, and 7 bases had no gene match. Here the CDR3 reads CAISVEDRAHEQYF. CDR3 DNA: TGTGCCATCAGTGTCGAGGACAGGGCGCACGAGCAGTACTTC.

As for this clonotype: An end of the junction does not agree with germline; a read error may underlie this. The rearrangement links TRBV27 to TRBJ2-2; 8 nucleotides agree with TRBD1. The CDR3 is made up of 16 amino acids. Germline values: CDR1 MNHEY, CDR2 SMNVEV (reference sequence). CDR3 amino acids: CAGTGNVARNTGELFF. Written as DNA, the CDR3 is TGCGCCGGGACAGGAAATGTTGCCAGAAACACCGGGGAGCTGTTTTTT.

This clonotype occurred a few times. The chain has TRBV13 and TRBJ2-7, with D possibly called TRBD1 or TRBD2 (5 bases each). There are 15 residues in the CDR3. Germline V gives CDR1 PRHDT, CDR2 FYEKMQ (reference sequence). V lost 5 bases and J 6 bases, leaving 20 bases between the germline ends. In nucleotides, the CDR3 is TGTGCCAGCAGCCCAAACCCGGGACGCGAGATCGAGCAGTACTTC. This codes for CASSPNPGREIEQYF.

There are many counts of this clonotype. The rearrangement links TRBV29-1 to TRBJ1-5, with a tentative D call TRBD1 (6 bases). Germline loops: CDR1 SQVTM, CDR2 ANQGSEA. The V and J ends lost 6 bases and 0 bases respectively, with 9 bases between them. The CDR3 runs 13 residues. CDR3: CSVGDISNQPQHF. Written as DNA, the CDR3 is TGCAGCGTGGGGGACATTAGCAATCAGCCCCAGCATTTT.

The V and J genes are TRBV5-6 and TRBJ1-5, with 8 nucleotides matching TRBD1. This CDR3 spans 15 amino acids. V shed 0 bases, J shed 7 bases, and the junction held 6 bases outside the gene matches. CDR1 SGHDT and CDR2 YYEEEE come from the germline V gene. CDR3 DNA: TGTGCCAGCAGCTTGGGGTCAGGGGGCGGACAGCCCCAGCATTTT. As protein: CASSLGSGGGQPQHF.

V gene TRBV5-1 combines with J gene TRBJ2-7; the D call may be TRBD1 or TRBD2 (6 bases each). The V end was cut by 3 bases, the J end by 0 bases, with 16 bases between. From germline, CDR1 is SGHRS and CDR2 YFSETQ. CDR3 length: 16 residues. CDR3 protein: CASSSHLGGTSYEQYF. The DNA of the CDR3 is TGCGCCAGCAGCTCCCACCTGGGGGGCACCTCCTACGAGCAGTACTTC.

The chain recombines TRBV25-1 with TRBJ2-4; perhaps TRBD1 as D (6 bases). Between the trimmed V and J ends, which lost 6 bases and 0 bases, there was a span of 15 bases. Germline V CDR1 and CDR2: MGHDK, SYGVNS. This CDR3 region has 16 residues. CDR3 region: CASSLDSRQAKNIQYF. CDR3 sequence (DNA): TGTGCCAGCAGCCTGGACAGTCGACAAGCCAAAAACATTCAGTACTTC.

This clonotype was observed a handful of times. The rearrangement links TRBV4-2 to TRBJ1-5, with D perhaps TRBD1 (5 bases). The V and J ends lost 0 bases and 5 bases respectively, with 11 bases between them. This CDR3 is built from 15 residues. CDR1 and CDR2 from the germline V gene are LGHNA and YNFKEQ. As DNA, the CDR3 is TGTGCCAGCAGCCAAGACCGGGGGGGGTATCAGCCCCAGCATTTT. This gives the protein CASSQDRGGYQPQHF.

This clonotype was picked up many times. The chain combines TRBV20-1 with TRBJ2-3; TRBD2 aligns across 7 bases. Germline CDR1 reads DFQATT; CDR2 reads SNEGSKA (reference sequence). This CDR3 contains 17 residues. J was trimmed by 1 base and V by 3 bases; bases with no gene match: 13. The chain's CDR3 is CSARVIPGTIGTDTQYF. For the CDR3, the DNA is TGCAGTGCTAGGGTTATACCCGGGACTATTGGCACAGATACGCAGTATTTT.

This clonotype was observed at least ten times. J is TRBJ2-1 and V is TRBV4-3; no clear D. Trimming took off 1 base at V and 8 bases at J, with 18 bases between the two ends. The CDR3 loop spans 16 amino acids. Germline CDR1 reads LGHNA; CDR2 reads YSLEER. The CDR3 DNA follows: TGCGCCAGCAGCCAAGGCAAGGGTCAGAACCAGGATGAGCAGTTCTTC. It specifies CASSQGKGQNQDEQFF.

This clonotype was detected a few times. The CDR3 nucleotides are TGCGCCAGCAGCTTGATCGGAGACAACGTCCTGACTTTC. Amino acid sequence: CASSLIGDNVLTF. The chain employs TRBV5-1 and TRBJ2-6; D gene ambiguous. V was pared by 1 base and J by 9 bases, with 8 bases between. The CDR3 sequence is 13 residues long. Germline-derived CDR1 and CDR2 are SGHRS and YFSETQ.

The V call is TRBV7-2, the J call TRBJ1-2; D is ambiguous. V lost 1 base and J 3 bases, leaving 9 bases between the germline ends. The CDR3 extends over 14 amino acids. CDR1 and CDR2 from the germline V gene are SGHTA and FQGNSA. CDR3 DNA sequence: TGTGCCAGCAGCTTAGGAGGCCTGTACTATGGCTACACCTTC. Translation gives CASSLGGLYYGYTF.

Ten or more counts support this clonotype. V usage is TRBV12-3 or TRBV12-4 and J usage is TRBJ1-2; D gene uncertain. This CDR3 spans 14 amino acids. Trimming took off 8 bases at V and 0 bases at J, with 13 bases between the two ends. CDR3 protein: CASRKSPANYGYTF. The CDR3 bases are TGTGCCAGCCGAAAGTCTCCAGCTAACTATGGCTACACCTTC.

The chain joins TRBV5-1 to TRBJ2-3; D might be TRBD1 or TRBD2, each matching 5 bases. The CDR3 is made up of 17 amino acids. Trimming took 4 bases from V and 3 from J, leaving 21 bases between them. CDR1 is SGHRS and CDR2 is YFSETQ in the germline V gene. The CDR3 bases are TGCGCCAGCAGCCTAACACCGGGGCCCCGGACGACAGATACGCAGTATTTT. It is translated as CASSLTPGPRTTDTQYF. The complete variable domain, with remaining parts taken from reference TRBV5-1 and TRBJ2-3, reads KAGVTQTPRYLIKTRGQQVTLSCSPISGHRSVSWYQQTPGQGLQFLFEYFSETQRNKGNFPGRFSGRQFSNSRSEMNVSTLELGDSALYLCASSLTPGPRTTDTQYFGPGTRLTVL.

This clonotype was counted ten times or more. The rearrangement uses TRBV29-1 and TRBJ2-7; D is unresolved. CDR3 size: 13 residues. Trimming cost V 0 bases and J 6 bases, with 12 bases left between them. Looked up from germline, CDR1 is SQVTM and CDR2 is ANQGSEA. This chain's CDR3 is CSVEDRQAGEQYF. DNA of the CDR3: TGCAGCGTTGAAGATCGGCAGGCAGGCGAGCAGTACTTC.

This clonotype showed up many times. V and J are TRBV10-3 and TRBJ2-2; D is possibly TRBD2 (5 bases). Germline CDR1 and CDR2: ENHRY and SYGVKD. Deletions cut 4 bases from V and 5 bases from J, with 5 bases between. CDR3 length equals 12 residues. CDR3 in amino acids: CAISGGTGELFF. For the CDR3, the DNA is TGTGCCATCAGTGGAGGGACCGGGGAGCTGTTTTTT.

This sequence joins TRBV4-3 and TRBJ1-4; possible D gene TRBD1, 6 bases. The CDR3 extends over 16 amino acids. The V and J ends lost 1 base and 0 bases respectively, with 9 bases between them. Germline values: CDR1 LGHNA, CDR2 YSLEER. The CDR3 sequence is CASSQARTATNEKLFF. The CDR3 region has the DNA TGCGCCAGCAGCCAAGCCCGGACAGCAACTAATGAAAAACTGTTTTTT.

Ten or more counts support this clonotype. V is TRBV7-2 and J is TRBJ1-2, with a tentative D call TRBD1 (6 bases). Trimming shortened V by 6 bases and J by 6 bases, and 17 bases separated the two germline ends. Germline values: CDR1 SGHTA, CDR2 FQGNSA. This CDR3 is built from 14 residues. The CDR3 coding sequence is TGTGCCAGCAGGCGACAGCAGGGGAGGAATGGCTACACCTTC. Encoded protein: CASRRQQGRNGYTF.

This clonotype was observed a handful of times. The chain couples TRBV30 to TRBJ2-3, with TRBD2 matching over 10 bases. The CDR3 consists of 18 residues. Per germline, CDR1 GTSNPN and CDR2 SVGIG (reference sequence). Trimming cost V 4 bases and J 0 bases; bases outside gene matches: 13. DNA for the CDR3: TGTGCCTGGATTACTACTAGCGGGGCATCCTCTAGCACAGATACGCAGTATTTT. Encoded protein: CAWITTSGASSSTDTQYF.

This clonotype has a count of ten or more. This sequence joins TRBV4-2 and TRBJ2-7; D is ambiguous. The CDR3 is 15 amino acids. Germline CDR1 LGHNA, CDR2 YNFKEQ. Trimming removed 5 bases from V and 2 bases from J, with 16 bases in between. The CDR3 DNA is TGTGCCAGCAGCGAAAGAACCTCGAGAGCCTACGAGCAGTACTTC. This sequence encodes CASSERTSRAYEQYF.